A single sample is the source of the 24 T cell receptor beta chains below, sequenced in a study of cytomegalovirus exposure and HLA in healthy donors. The PCR used 60 Vbeta and 13 Jbeta primers. Here immunoSEQ multiplex PCR was the method, and the copy in TCRdb shows in-frame clones only, minus some. The sample has tens of thousands of clones, approximately 75% seen once. The sample was PBMCs. The origin of the receptors is a woman in her 40s in good health and CMV-seropositive.

CDR3 sequence reads: CASSRWDTYEQYF. The CDR3 DNA sequence: TGTGCCAGCAGCCGGTGGGACACCTACGAGCAGTACTTC. The V gene is TRBV11-3, the J gene TRBJ2-7; TRBD1 might be the D (6 bases). V was pared by 5 bases and J by 2 bases, with 10 bases between. This CDR3 is built from 13 residues. CDR1 is SGHNT, CDR2 YENEEA, per germline. Full variable domain (remainder filled in from reference TRBV11-3 and TRBJ2-7): EAGVVQSPRYKIIEKKQPVAFWCNPISGHNTLYWYLQNLGQGPELLIRYENEEAVDDSQLPKDRFSAERLKGVDSTLKIQPAELGDSAVYLCASSRWDTYEQYFGPGTRLTVT.

CDR3 sequence: CARNRDVNTEAFF. The CDR3 DNA reads as TGTGCCAGGAACCGGGATGTGAACACTGAAGCTTTCTTT. The chain joins TRBV2 to TRBJ1-1, with no clear D. CDR1 SNHLY and CDR2 FYNNEI come from the germline V gene. V lost 9 bases, J lost 0 bases, and 11 bases lay in between. CDR3 length: 13 residues.

The J gene is TRBJ1-4, the V gene TRBV30; TRBD1 aligns across 9 bases. J was trimmed by 5 bases and V by 2 bases; bases with no gene match: 9. Looked up from germline, CDR1 is GTSNPN and CDR2 is SVGIG (reference sequence). CDR3 length equals 16 residues. The CDR3 DNA follows: TGTGCCTGGAGTATATCAAAAGGGACAGGGAATGAAAAACTGTTTTTT. It is translated as CAWSISKGTGNEKLFF.

The gene calls are TRBV19 and TRBJ2-7; TRBD1 matches at 7 bases. Germline V gene data show CDR1 as LNHDA and CDR2 as SQIVND (reference sequence). The CDR3 spans 13 residues. Unmatched junction bases numbered 4, after V lost 6 bases and J lost 2 bases. The CDR3 region has the DNA TGTGCCAGTAGGGGGGACAGAACCTACGAGCAGTACTTC. Residues: CASRGDRTYEQYF.

J is TRBJ2-1 and V is TRBV6-1; tentatively, D is TRBD1 (5 bases). The CDR3 extends over 14 amino acids. Germline lookup yields CDR1 MNHNS and CDR2 SASEGT. Between the trimmed V and J ends, which lost 3 bases and 4 bases, there was a span of 10 bases. The CDR3 loop reads CASSDITGYNEQFF. DNA for the CDR3: TGTGCCAGCAGTGACATCACAGGATACAATGAGCAGTTCTTC.

The rearrangement joins TRBV7-9 to TRBJ2-1; 9 bases line up with TRBD2. The V gene end was trimmed by 5 bases and the J gene end by 7 bases; junction bases not matched to a gene: 6. The CDR3 totals 14 residues. The germline V gene encodes CDR1 SEHNR and CDR2 FQNEAQ (reference sequence). In DNA form, the CDR3 reads TGTGCCAGCAGCCCCAGCGGGGGGTTAAATGAGCAGTTCTTC. Amino acids: CASSPSGGLNEQFF.

The CDR3 loop is CASSSGQHEHGYTF. The CDR3 bases are TGTGCCAGCAGCTCGGGACAGCATGAGCATGGCTACACCTTC. This chain connects TRBV13 to TRBJ1-2, with 7 bases aligning to TRBD1. The CDR3 loop spans 14 amino acids. V dropped 4 bases and J dropped 6; count of bases not matched to a gene: 8. Germline V CDR1 and CDR2: PRHDT, FYEKMQ (reference sequence).

This chain connects TRBV9 to TRBJ2-5, with D perhaps matching TRBD2 (5 bases). V was shortened by 1 base and J by 4 bases, with 8 bases between the two germline ends. Germline V lookup: CDR1 SGDLS, CDR2 YYNGEE. CDR3 size: 13 residues. In DNA form, the CDR3 reads TGTGCCAGCAGCGTAACTAGTGTAGAGACCCAGTACTTC. Its translation: CASSVTSVETQYF.

The chain combines TRBV30 with TRBJ2-5; possible D gene TRBD2, 6 bases. The CDR3 is 11 amino acids. CDR1 is GTSNPN, CDR2 SVGIG, per germline (reference sequence). V gave up 8 bases and J gave up 2 bases, with 9 bases separating them. DNA for the CDR3: TGTGCCGGGGGGAGACAAGAGACCCAGTACTTC. Its protein product is CAGGRQETQYF.

The genes are TRBV30 and TRBJ2-6; tentative D call: TRBD1 (6 bases). The germline V gene has CDR1 GTSNPN and CDR2 SVGIG (reference sequence). CDR3 length: 13 residues. The CDR3 bases are TGTGTCTTACAGGGCTCTGGGGCCAACGTCCTGACTTTC. Protein sequence: CVLQGSGANVLTF. Full variable domain (remainder filled in from reference TRBV30 and TRBJ2-6): SQTIHQWPATLVQPVGSPLSLECTVEGTSNPNLYWYRQAAGRGLQLLFYSVGIGQISSEVPQNLSASRPQDRQFILSSKKLLLSDSGFYLCVLQGSGANVLTFGAGSRLTVL.

The chain employs TRBV15 and TRBJ2-3, with TRBD2 identical over 11 bases. The germline gives CDR1 LNHNV, CDR2 YYDKDF (reference sequence). CDR3 size: 18 residues. Trimming cost V 1 base and J 3 bases; bases outside gene matches: 9. Written as DNA, the CDR3 is TGTGCCACCAGCAGAGGGGCGGGGCTAGCGGGGGGAACAGATACGCAGTATTTT. Translation gives CATSRGAGLAGGTDTQYF.

This clone came up a few times. The genes are TRBV5-1 and TRBJ2-5, with 10 nucleotides matching TRBD2. The germline gives CDR1 SGHRS, CDR2 YFSETQ. J gave up 1 base and V 3 bases, and 6 bases lay outside the gene matches. The CDR3 is 16 residues long. The CDR3 is CASSWGSGGPQETQYF. Written as DNA, the CDR3 is TGCGCCAGCAGCTGGGGTAGCGGGGGGCCCCAAGAGACCCAGTACTTC.

The rearrangement links TRBV6-5 to TRBJ2-7, with a tentative D call TRBD1 (6 bases). This CDR3 region has 14 residues. The germline gives CDR1 MNHEY, CDR2 SVGAGI. Trimming removed 6 bases from V and 0 bases from J, with 12 bases in between. CDR3 in amino acids: CASSGTRSSYEQYF. The DNA for the CDR3 is TGTGCCAGCAGCGGGACACGCAGCTCCTACGAGCAGTACTTC.

The J gene is TRBJ2-2, the V gene TRBV29-1; the D gene is possibly TRBD2 (7 bases). CDR3 length: 13 amino acids. Trimming took 4 bases from V and 6 from J, leaving 12 bases between them. Germline values: CDR1 SQVTM, CDR2 ANQGSEA. As DNA, the CDR3 is TGCAGCGTTGTCAGGGGAGGGGCCGGGGAGCTGTTTTTT. Its protein product is CSVVRGGAGELFF.

The chain has TRBV7-2 and TRBJ2-5; 8 bases map to TRBD1. The trim removed 5 bases at V and 10 bases at J, leaving 24 bases unmatched. The length of the CDR3 is 18 residues. The germline V gene has CDR1 SGHTA and CDR2 FQGNSA. CDR3 protein: CASSAVGGYGTGLKGQYF. The CDR3 DNA follows: TGTGCCAGCAGCGCCGTAGGGGGGTACGGGACAGGACTTAAAGGCCAGTACTTC.

Worth noting for this clone: The junction departs from the called germline gene at one end, perhaps through a read error. The V and J genes are TRBV2 and TRBJ2-7, with a tentative D call TRBD2 (6 bases). The CDR3 has 13 amino acids. CDR1 SNHLY and CDR2 FYNNEI come from the germline V gene. CDR3 region: CASSERETSTVRF. CDR3 in DNA: TGTGCCAGCAGTGAACGGGAGACCTCAACAGTCCGCTTC.

The chain recombines TRBV9 with TRBJ1-1, with D possibly being TRBD1 (5 bases). With 2 bases removed from V and 1 base from J, the gap between germline ends came to 12 bases. The V gene's germline CDR1 is SGDLS and CDR2 YYNGEE. The CDR3 is 15 amino acids. CDR3 sequence: CASSVQGNRNTEAFF. Written as DNA, the CDR3 is TGTGCCAGCAGCGTCCAGGGAAACAGGAACACTGAAGCTTTCTTT. Full variable domain (remainder filled in from reference TRBV9 and TRBJ1-1): DSGVTQTPKHLITATGQRVTLRCSPRSGDLSVYWYQQSLDQGLQFLIQYYNGEERAKGNILERFSAQQFPDLHSELNLSSLELGDSALYFCASSVQGNRNTEAFFGQGTRLTVV.

The chain links TRBV5-1 to TRBJ2-3; D uncertain. V lost 4 bases and J lost 4, with 16 bases in between. CDR3 length: 15 amino acids. CDR1 is SGHRS, CDR2 YFSETQ, per germline. The CDR3 loop reads CASSATGLTPDTQYF. The CDR3, as DNA: TGCGCCAGCAGCGCGACTGGCCTTACTCCAGATACGCAGTATTTT.

J is TRBJ2-1 and V is TRBV10-3; 15 nucleotides match TRBD2. The junction had 7 bases not matched to a gene; V was cut back by 8 bases and J by 8 bases. There are 15 residues in the CDR3. Germline V lookup: CDR1 ENHRY, CDR2 SYGVKD. The DNA of the CDR3 is TGTGCCATCGGGACTAGCGGGGGGCCAATGTATGAGCAGTTCTTC. Protein: CAIGTSGGPMYEQFF.

This clone was picked up a small number of times. The gene calls are TRBV11-2 and TRBJ2-3; TRBD1 agrees at 7 bases. Per the germline V gene, CDR1 is SGHAT and CDR2 is FQNNGV. Trimming at V came to 6 bases and at J to 14 bases, leaving 11 bases not matched to a gene. CDR3 size: 12 residues. CDR3 bases: TGTGCCAGCAGACCTGAAGGGGGCGCGGGGTATTTT. Its translation is CASRPEGGAGYF.

The chain carries TRBV19 and TRBJ1-6, with 7 bases matching TRBD1. This CDR3 is 16 amino acids long. Germline loops: CDR1 LNHDA, CDR2 SQIVND (reference sequence). V lost 1 base, J lost 6 bases, and 6 bases stayed unmatched. Here the CDR3 DNA reads TGTGCCAGTAGTATAGTAGTGGGACAGCGTAATTCACCCCTCCACTTT. This translates into CASSIVVGQRNSPLHF. Complete variable domain (other parts from reference TRBV19 and TRBJ1-6): DGGITQSPKYLFRKEGQNVTLSCEQNLNHDAMYWYRQDPGQGLRLIYYSQIVNDFQKGDIAEGYSVSREKKESFPLTVTSAQKNPTAFYLCASSIVVGQRNSPLHFGNGTRLTVT.

The genes are TRBV5-5 and TRBJ1-1; no firm D call. The germline V gene encodes CDR1 SGHKS and CDR2 YYEKEE (reference sequence). V lost 0 bases and J 3 bases, leaving 6 bases between the germline ends. The length of the CDR3 is 13 residues. CDR3 in amino acids: CASSLASYTEAFF. For the CDR3, the DNA is TGTGCCAGCAGCTTGGCCTCGTACACTGAAGCTTTCTTT.

The chain links TRBV7-3 to TRBJ1-1; possibly TRBD1 for D (5 bases). Trimming took 1 base from V and 6 from J, leaving 9 bases between them. The CDR3 extends over 13 amino acids. Germline V CDR1 and CDR2: SGHTA, FQGTGA. The DNA of the CDR3 is TGTGCCAGCAGCTTAAACCGGGACTCTGAAGCTTTCTTT. Protein: CASSLNRDSEAFF.

This clone occurred a few times. The CDR3 region has the DNA TGTGCCATCAGAGGGGACAGGGTAGGGGCGAACACTGAAGCTTTCTTT. The encoded protein is CAIRGDRVGANTEAFF. The chain combines TRBV10-3 with TRBJ1-1, with TRBD1 matching 9 bases. Losses at the gene ends were 6 bases for V and 1 base for J; bases not matched to a gene: 9. Germline values: CDR1 ENHRY, CDR2 SYGVKD. The CDR3 totals 16 residues.